This section outlines one T cell receptor (beta chain) sequence together with its context. Categorization into cohorts depended on clinical history that participants reported. Between the trimmed V and J ends, which lost 0 bases and 8 bases, there was a span of 22 bases. In germline, CDR1 is LGHNA, CDR2 YNFKEQ. CDR3 length equals 17 residues. This entry is derived from a study of blood T cell repertoires in COVID-19. Repertoires were generated with immunoSEQ multiplex PCR, while TCRdb's copy carries only in-frame clones and drops some. The data hold roughly 330,000 clones, with about 87% observed a single time.

V and J are TRBV4-2 and TRBJ1-2; D might be TRBD1 (6 bases). Sequencing used PBMCs or T cells enriched from blood (not recorded which). The sequence derives from a woman aged 30 to 39 who had recovered from COVID-19. The DNA of the CDR3 is TGTGCCAGCAGCCAAGACCCACAGGGACAACAACGCGGGGGCTACACCTTC. This gives the protein CASSQDPQGQQRGGYTF.